This T cell receptor (beta chain) came from a study of blood T cell repertoires in COVID-19 (dated by TCRdb to the early 2020s). Turning to the overall study: Samples from collaborators originated in the United States, Italy and Spain and spanned both the acute and convalescent phases of COVID-19. The prospective study material was composed of cDNA or gDNA derived from T cells, B-cell-depleted T cells, or PBMCs. Deeply sampled blood TCRbeta repertoires from subjects exposed to, actively infected with, or recovered from COVID-19 were included in the dataset. The repertoires were released in a freely available public database intended as a resource for research on the immune response to SARS-CoV-2. Samples were obtained from the ongoing ImmuneRACE study (first 160 participants) and from over 1,000 subjects provided by 6 global collaborators. A de-identified subject ID, COVID-19 status, age in years and sex were almost always included in the sample metadata. HLA class I and class II types, where available, came from metadata supplied by the sample provider rather than from assay-based typing. Overall study results and their limits: How much clinical and demographic metadata was included differed by source and by participant, and the metadata was provided uncurated.

CDR1 and CDR2, looked up from the germline V gene, are SGHRS and YFSETQ. Counted from cysteine to phenylalanine, this CDR3 has 14 amino acids. Solely the CDR3 DNA is kept, with 42 bases framed from the first base. Trimming costs V 3 bases and J 5 bases, and their ends lie 12 bases apart. In Seattle, one collaborating source enrolled patients while the infection was active and tracked those patients longitudinally over the course of disease. Each collaborating institution followed its own protocols to collect whole blood in K2EDTA tubes. For TCRbeta analysis, collaborator samples were shipped as frozen whole blood, as isolated PBMCs, or as DNA extracted from either sample type. A remark on this clone: Its antigen is still unknown. No quality values exist for individual bases; no much larger clone is one base distant.

The immunoSEQ Assay, a bias-controlled multiplex PCR, was used to amplify TCRbeta CDR3 regions from genomic DNA. Processing in the source paper ran as follows. Nucleated cell counts per sample were estimated from amplification of reference gene primers within the assay. To quantify the absolute abundance of each unique TCRbeta CDR3 rearrangement, sequence reads were collapsed and filtered. Productive Simpson clonality was computed per sample as the square root of Simpson's diversity index over productive rearrangements. This is the immuneACCESS table as TCRdb keeps it, with only in-frame sequences that have V and J called. A part of the clones is gone; compared with another copy, unresolved V genes explain less than half, and the rest is unexplained. D and trimming come from the DNA, and the V and J calls and clone size come from that table. Present in this sample are approximately 330,000 clones, over 80% of which were seen just once. The ten largest make up around 9.9% of the sample.

The rearranged segments are TRBV5-1 and TRBJ2-1; matching of 6 bases hints at TRBD2 as the D gene. Sequencing was performed on peripheral blood. The sequence came from a man younger than 40 with COVID-19, enrolled during active disease. The nucleotide sequence reads TGCGCCAGCAGCTCGGGACTGGAGAACAATGAGCAGTTCTTC. This is translated as CASSSGLENNEQFF.